This T cell receptor (beta chain) originates from a study of CD8 T cells in Susac syndrome. Sequencing of TCR beta covered CD8+ and CD4+ T cells obtained from blood. The multiple sclerosis controls consisted of treatment-naive patients with relapsing-remitting disease, either stable or active. TEMRA cells were FACS-enriched, unlike CD8+ and CD4+ T cells, which were negatively isolated. The germline CDR1 and CDR2 sequences are SQVTM and ANQGSEA. The germline V and J ends were trimmed by 0 bases and 2 bases, with 13 bases remaining between them. CDR3 size: 15 residues. It was with random hexamers that roughly 0.45 to 1 ug RNA was reverse transcribed. A multiplex approach, immunoSEQ multiplex PCR, amplified TCR beta CDR3 across 54 Vbeta and 13 Jbeta. TCRdb itself ran the immunoSEQ multiplex PCR reads through MiXCR, one entry per CDR3 protein. The repertoire holds 120,000 or so distinct CDR3 sequences, with approximately 93% as singletons.

The source is a human donor with multiple sclerosis. Sequencing was performed on CD4+ T cells from PBMCs. The rearrangement links TRBV29-1 to TRBJ1-2; D unclear. The DNA for the CDR3 is TGCAGCGTTGAAGATCCCATGTTGCAGAACTATGGCTACACCTTC. Protein sequence: CSVEDPMLQNYGYTF. The whole variable domain, filled in from reference TRBV29-1 and TRBJ1-2, reads SAVISQKPSRDICQRGTSLTIQCQVDSQVTMMFWYRQQPGQSLTLIATANQGSEATYESGFVIDKFPISRPNLTFSTLTVSNMSPEDSSIYLCSVEDPMLQNYGYTFGSGTRLTVV.